The 9 T cell receptor beta chains in this list originate from one sample, sequenced in a study of T cell clonotyping in hematopoietic cell transplantation. The assay was immunoSEQ multiplex PCR, and TCRdb's table has in-frame clones only and misses some. Seen here are roughly 13,000 clones, 90% to 95% observed once, and the top ten hold approximately 4.5%. The sample was PBMCs, taken 30 days after allogeneic stem cell transplant. The receptor set was obtained from a male patient aged 55-69 years who had an allogeneic stem cell transplant from an unrelated donor, so the T cells may come from the graft donor. Some clones in this sample may be carry-over from other donors' samples.

The chain uses TRBV27 and TRBJ1-3; D is uncertain. The V gene's germline CDR1 is MNHEY and CDR2 SMNVEV (reference sequence). This CDR3 comprises 13 residues. V dropped 4 bases and J dropped 3 bases, with 7 bases sitting between them. CDR3 sequence reads: CASSSTRGNTIYF. In DNA, the CDR3 is TGTGCCAGCAGTTCGACACGTGGAAACACCATATATTTT.

V usage is TRBV20-1 and J usage is TRBJ2-7, with D perhaps TRBD2 (5 bases). V lost 5 bases and J 3 bases, leaving 8 bases between the germline ends. Germline V gene sequence: CDR1 DFQATT, CDR2 SNEGSKA (reference sequence). The CDR3 extends over 11 amino acids. The CDR3 loop reads CSAERDYEQYF. The CDR3 DNA follows: TGCAGTGCTGAACGGGACTACGAGCAGTACTTC.

This sequence joins TRBV18 and TRBJ1-1; D is uncertain. Per the germline V gene, CDR1 is KGHSH and CDR2 is LQKENI. There are 17 residues in the CDR3. V shed 4 bases and J shed 0 bases, with 18 bases lying between them. The CDR3 loop is CASSLSQLVGVNTEAFF. DNA for the CDR3: TGTGCCAGCTCACTTTCGCAGCTGGTTGGAGTGAACACTGAAGCTTTCTTT.

The rearrangement links TRBV6-5 to TRBJ1-6, with a weak D call TRBD1 (5 bases). This CDR3 is built from 14 residues. Trimming pared 6 bases from V and 10 bases from J, leaving 16 bases between. CDR1 MNHEY and CDR2 SVGAGI come from the germline V gene. Written as DNA, the CDR3 is TGTGCCAGCAGGTGGGGGAGAGCGGGATCACCCCTCCACTTT. Protein product: CASRWGRAGSPLHF.

This chain uses TRBV27 with TRBJ1-2, with no clear D. Trimming stripped 0 bases from V and 4 bases from J, with 9 bases between. This CDR3 has 14 amino acids. Germline V gives CDR1 MNHEY, CDR2 SMNVEV (reference sequence). The CDR3, as DNA: TGTGCCAGCAGTTTATCGAACAGTCGCTATGGCTACACCTTC. The encoded protein is CASSLSNSRYGYTF.

This rearrangement joins TRBV6-6 to TRBJ1-5; 7 nucleotides match TRBD1. The V gene's germline CDR1 is MNHNY and CDR2 SVGAGI (reference sequence). The V segment lost 6 bases and the J segment 5 bases; nucleotides outside the gene matches: 10. The CDR3 totals 15 residues. This chain's CDR3 is CASSPRDSLYQPQHF. The CDR3 DNA reads TGTGCCAGCAGCCCCCGGGACAGCTTATATCAGCCCCAGCATTTT.

The chain employs TRBV30 and TRBJ1-2; a weak D match, TRBD1 (6 bases). CDR3 length: 13 amino acids. V lost 1 base, J lost 7 bases, and 13 bases lay in between. Germline CDR1 is GTSNPN and CDR2 is SVGIG (reference sequence). The CDR3 loop reads CAWSGRGYSGYTF. Written as DNA, the CDR3 is TGTGCCTGGAGTGGCAGGGGTTACTCTGGCTACACCTTC.

For the CDR3, the DNA is TGTGCCAGTAGTACAGGGGACAGCACAGATACGCAGTATTTT. It translates to CASSTGDSTDTQYF. The V gene is TRBV19, the J gene TRBJ2-3, with D maybe TRBD1 (6 bases). The V gene's germline CDR1 is LNHDA and CDR2 SQIVND (reference sequence). This CDR3 has 14 residues. Trimming cost V 4 bases and J 0 bases, with 8 bases left between them.

In this sample, this clone turned up a few times. The chain employs TRBV28 and TRBJ1-2, with D unclear. V gave up 6 bases and J gave up 5 bases, with 16 bases separating them. Germline CDR1 is MDHEN and CDR2 is SYDVKM. The CDR3 covers 14 residues. CDR3 DNA: TGTGCCAGCAGAATGGACGTTGCCCGTTATGGCTACACCTTC. Its translation is CASRMDVARYGYTF.